This record looks at one T cell receptor beta chain sequence and its context. Its antigen is unknown. The ends were cut back, 6 bases at V and 0 bases at J, with 6 bases in the middle. In germline, CDR1 is MDHEN, CDR2 SYDVKM. The CDR3 sequence is 12 residues long. This specimen comes from a study of early T cells in non-severe SARS-CoV-2 infection. Study information: With bulk RNA from unsorted whole blood as input, sequencing yielded unpaired chains.

Study-level points and caveats: Clonotype matching in VDJdb favored anti-spike CD8 responses and did not capture private and CD4 specificities.

Unique molecular identifiers were affixed to single, distinct cDNA molecules. MiXCR, run by TCRdb on the 5' RACE reads, gives a single entry per CDR3 protein. The sample includes more than 75,000 distinct CDR3 sequences, 13% of them seen just once. This clonotype was obtained from an adult who was a healthcare worker with PCR-confirmed SARS-CoV-2 infection or an uninfected control (not recorded which). The rearrangement joins TRBV28 to TRBJ2-7; D not resolved. Input material: whole blood. CDR3 nucleotide sequence: TGTGCCAGCAGGACTTCCTCCTACGAGCAGTACTTC. Translated: CASRTSSYEQYF.